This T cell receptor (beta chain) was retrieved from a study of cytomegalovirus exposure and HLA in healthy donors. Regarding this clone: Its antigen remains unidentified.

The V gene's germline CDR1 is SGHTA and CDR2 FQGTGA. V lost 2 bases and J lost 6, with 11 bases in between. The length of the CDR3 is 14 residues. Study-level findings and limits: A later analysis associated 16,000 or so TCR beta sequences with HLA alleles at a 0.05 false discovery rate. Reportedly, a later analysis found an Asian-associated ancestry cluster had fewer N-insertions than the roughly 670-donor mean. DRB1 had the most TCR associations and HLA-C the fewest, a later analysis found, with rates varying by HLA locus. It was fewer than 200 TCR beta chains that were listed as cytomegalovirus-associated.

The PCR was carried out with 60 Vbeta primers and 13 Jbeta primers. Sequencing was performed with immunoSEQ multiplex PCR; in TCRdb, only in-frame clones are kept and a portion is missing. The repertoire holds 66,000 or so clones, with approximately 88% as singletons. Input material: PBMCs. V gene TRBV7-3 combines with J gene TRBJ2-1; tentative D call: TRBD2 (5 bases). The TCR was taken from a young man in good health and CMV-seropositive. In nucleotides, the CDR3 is TGTGCCAGCAGCTTAGGGTCGGGGTCCAATGAGCAGTTCTTC. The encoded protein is CASSLGSGSNEQFF.